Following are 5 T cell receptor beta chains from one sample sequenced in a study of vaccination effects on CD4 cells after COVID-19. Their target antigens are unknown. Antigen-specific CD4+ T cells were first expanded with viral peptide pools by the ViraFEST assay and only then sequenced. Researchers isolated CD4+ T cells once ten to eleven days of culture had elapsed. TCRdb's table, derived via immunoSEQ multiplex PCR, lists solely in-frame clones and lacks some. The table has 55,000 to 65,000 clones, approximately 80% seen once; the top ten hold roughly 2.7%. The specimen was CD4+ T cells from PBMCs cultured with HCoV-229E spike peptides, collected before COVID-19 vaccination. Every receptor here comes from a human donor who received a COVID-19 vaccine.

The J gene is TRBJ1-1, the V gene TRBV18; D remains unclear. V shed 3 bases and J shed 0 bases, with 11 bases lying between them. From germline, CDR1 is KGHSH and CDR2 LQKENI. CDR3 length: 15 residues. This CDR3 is CASSPRNLMNTEAFF. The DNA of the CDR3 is TGTGCCAGCTCACCCAGGAACCTTATGAACACTGAAGCTTTCTTT.

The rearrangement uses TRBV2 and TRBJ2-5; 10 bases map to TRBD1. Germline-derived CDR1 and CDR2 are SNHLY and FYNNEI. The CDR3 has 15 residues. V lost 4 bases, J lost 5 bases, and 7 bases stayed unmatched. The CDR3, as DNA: TGTGCCAGCAGTGGCTCCGGGACAGGGGTCGAGACCCAGTACTTC. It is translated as CASSGSGTGVETQYF.

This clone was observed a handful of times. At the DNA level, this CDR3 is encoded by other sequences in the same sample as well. The DNA of the CDR3 is TGTGCCAGCAGCTTGTCTGGGACTGGAAACACCATATATTTT. Translation: CASSLSGTGNTIYF. The chain has TRBV5-5 and TRBJ1-3, with D uncertain. Germline V gene lookup returns CDR1 SGHKS and CDR2 YYEKEE (reference sequence). V gave up 1 base and J gave up 2 bases, with 7 bases separating them. The CDR3 is made up of 14 amino acids.

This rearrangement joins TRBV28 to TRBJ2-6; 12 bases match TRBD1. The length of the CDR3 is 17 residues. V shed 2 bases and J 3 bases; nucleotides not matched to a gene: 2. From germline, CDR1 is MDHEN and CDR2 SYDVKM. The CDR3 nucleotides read TGTGCCAGCAGTTTAGGGACAGGGGGCTTTGGGGCCAACGTCCTGACTTTC. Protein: CASSLGTGGFGANVLTF.

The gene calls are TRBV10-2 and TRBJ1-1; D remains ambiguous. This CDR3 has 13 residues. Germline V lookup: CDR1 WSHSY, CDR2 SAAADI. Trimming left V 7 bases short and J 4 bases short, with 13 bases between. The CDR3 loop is CASTVLGATEAFF. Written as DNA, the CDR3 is TGCGCCAGCACCGTCTTGGGAGCCACTGAAGCTTTCTTT.